Described below is a single T cell receptor beta chain sequence and its context. CDR1 MDHEN and CDR2 SYDVKM come from the germline V gene. Trimming cost V 5 bases and J 4 bases, with 12 bases left between them. The CDR3 contains 14 residues. A quantity of roughly 0.5 to 1 ug RNA underwent reverse transcription using random hexamers. One entry per CDR3 protein results from TCRdb running MiXCR on the immunoSEQ multiplex PCR reads. Among some 200,000 distinct CDR3 sequences listed, 95% were seen once. CD8+ and CD4+ T cells circulating in blood were sequenced for TCR beta. The sample is drawn from a study of CD8 T cells in Susac syndrome. Study-wide context: When blood was collected, patients with Susac syndrome were therapy-naive, were taking corticosteroids, or were receiving intravenous immunoglobulin alone.

V and J are TRBV28 and TRBJ1-5; D perhaps matches TRBD1 (6 bases). The TCR was taken from a human donor with Susac syndrome. Material: CD8+ T cells from PBMCs. CDR3 sequence reads: CASSQGNPNQPQHF. In DNA form, the CDR3 reads TGTGCCAGCAGTCAGGGGAATCCGAATCAGCCCCAGCATTTT.